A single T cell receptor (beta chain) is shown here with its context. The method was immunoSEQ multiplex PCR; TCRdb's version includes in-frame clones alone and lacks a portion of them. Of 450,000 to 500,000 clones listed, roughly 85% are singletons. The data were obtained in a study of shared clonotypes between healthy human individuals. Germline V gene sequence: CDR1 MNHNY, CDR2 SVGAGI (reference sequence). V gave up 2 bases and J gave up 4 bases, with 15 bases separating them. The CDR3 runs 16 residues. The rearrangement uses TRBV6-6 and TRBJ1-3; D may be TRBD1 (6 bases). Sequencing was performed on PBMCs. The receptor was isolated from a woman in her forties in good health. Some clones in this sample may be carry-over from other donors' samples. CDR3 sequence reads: CASSYRYREEGNTIYF. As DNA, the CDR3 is TGTGCCAGCAGTTACCGATACAGGGAGGAGGGAAACACCATATATTTT.